One sample yielded the 14 T cell receptor beta chains listed below, sequenced in a study of T cell repertoires in aging, cancer and after chemotherapy. Rearranged V-D-J TRB sequences were amplified with a mixed TRB-A/B primer pool. TCRdb reprocessed the multiplex PCR reads with MiXCR, giving one entry per CDR3 protein. The sample has some 8,000 distinct CDR3 sequences, approximately 34% seen once. TCR beta rearrangements were amplified from peripheral blood genomic DNA. Material for sequencing was blood. These receptors all stem from a human donor in good health.

This clonotype was seen a handful of times. The chain recombines TRBV6-5 with TRBJ2-1, with TRBD2 identical over 9 bases. V dropped 4 bases and J dropped 2; count of bases not matched to a gene: 3. Germline V lookup: CDR1 MNHEY, CDR2 SVGAGI. The CDR3 is 15 amino acids. DNA for the CDR3: TGTGCCAGCAGTTTTAGCGGGGGTCCCTACAATGAGCAGTTCTTC. Residues: CASSFSGGPYNEQFF.

This clonotype was recorded a few times. This chain uses TRBV13 with TRBJ2-7; 10 bases map to TRBD1. Germline V gene sequence: CDR1 PRHDT, CDR2 FYEKMQ (reference sequence). The CDR3 loop spans 15 amino acids. V trimming: 2 bases; J trimming: 2 bases; junction bases outside the gene matches: 3. The CDR3 coding sequence is TGTGCCAGCAGCTTACTCGGACAGGGGGCCTACGAGCAGTACTTC. Translating it yields CASSLLGQGAYEQYF.

This clonotype is medium-sized. The V call is TRBV19, the J call TRBJ2-2, with 9 positions matching TRBD1. V dropped 5 bases and J dropped 2; count of bases not matched to a gene: 12. The CDR3 has 18 amino acids. Looked up from germline, CDR1 is LNHDA and CDR2 is SQIVND (reference sequence). Here the CDR3 DNA reads TGTGCCAGTAGTGGAAAACCCGGGACAGGGCCTAACACCGGGGAGCTGTTTTTT. Translated: CASSGKPGTGPNTGELFF. Looking up the rest from reference TRBV19 and TRBJ2-2 gives the full variable domain: DGGITQSPKYLFRKEGQNVTLSCEQNLNHDAMYWYRQDPGQGLRLIYYSQIVNDFQKGDIAEGYSVSREKKESFPLTVTSAQKNPTAFYLCASSGKPGTGPNTGELFFGEGSRLTVL.

Written as DNA, the CDR3 is TGTGCCAGCAGCCCGCCACGGGGACAGAAAGTTGCAACTAATGAAAAACTGTTTTTT. As protein: CASSPPRGQKVATNEKLFF. This chain joins TRBV5-6 and TRBJ1-4, with 7 bases matching TRBD1. J lost 0 bases, V lost 4 bases, and 15 bases had no gene match. Germline V gene lookup returns CDR1 SGHDT and CDR2 YYEEEE. The CDR3 has 19 amino acids. The variable domain in full, with the rest retrieved from reference TRBV5-6 and TRBJ1-4, is DAGVTQSPTHLIKTRGQQVTLRCSPKSGHDTVSWYQQALGQGPQFIFQYYEEEERQRGNFPDRFSGHQFPNYSSELNVNALLLGDSALYLCASSPPRGQKVATNEKLFFGSGTQLSVL.

This clonotype is categorized as medium-sized (0.01 to 0.1%). DNA for the CDR3: TGCAGCGGAGGGAGTGAAAGCTATGGCTACACCTTC. It specifies CSGGSESYGYTF. The chain links TRBV29-1 to TRBJ1-2; no firm D call. CDR3 size: 12 residues. Between the trimmed V and J ends, which lost 7 bases and 4 bases, there was a span of 13 bases. CDR1 and CDR2 from the germline V gene are SQVTM and ANQGSEA.

Notes on this clonotype: Compared with germline, one end of the junction differs, possibly owing to a read error. The gene calls are TRBV5-6 and TRBJ2-3, with TRBD2 as a possible D gene (5 bases). The CDR3 sequence is 15 residues long. Germline V lookup: CDR1 SGHDT, CDR2 YYEEEE. The CDR3 DNA reads TGCGCCAGCAGCCGGGGAGCAGAAGGCACAGATACGCAGTATTTT. This translates into CASSRGAEGTDTQYF.

This clonotype was seen a few times. This chain links TRBV6-2 or TRBV6-3 with TRBJ2-6, with unresolved D. Germline CDR1 MNHEY, CDR2 SVGEGT. This CDR3 is built from 15 residues. V was trimmed by 7 bases and J by 0 bases, leaving 10 bases between them. CDR3 loop: CASTEHSSGANVLTF. CDR3 bases: TGTGCCAGCACCGAACACAGCTCTGGGGCCAACGTCCTGACTTTC.

A word on this clonotype: A clone one base away is much larger, so this may be a read error. The genes are TRBV19 and TRBJ2-2; either TRBD1 or TRBD2 may supply D (6 bases each). V gave up 7 bases and J gave up 4 bases, with 19 bases separating them. Germline V gene sequence: CDR1 LNHDA, CDR2 SQIVND (reference sequence). This CDR3 spans 16 amino acids. The CDR3 protein is CASIYGGSVVTGELFF. CDR3 bases: TGTGCCAGTATTTACGGGGGCTCTGTGGTCACCGGGGAGCTGTTTTTT.

This clonotype was seen only a few times. The J gene is TRBJ2-2, the V gene TRBV6-1; perhaps TRBD1 as D (7 bases). The CDR3 sequence is 15 residues long. Germline CDR1 and CDR2: MNHNS and SASEGT. Trimming took off 6 bases at V and 5 bases at J, with 16 bases between the two ends. CDR3 sequence reads: CASRDYRGRTGELFF. CDR3 DNA: TGTGCCAGCAGGGACTACAGGGGTCGGACCGGGGAGCTGTTTTTT.

By share, this clonotype counts as medium-sized. This sequence joins TRBV6-2 or TRBV6-3 and TRBJ2-3; no definite D call. CDR1 MNHEY and CDR2 SVGEGT come from the germline V gene. V shed 6 bases and J shed 5 bases, with 12 bases lying between them. This CDR3 is built from 13 residues. Written as DNA, the CDR3 is TGTGCCAGCAGCCCCTCAGACATAGATACGCAGTATTTT. Protein: CASSPSDIDTQYF.

This clonotype came up a few times. The rearrangement links TRBV5-4 to TRBJ2-2, with D perhaps assigned TRBD1 or TRBD2 (5 bases each). From germline, CDR1 is SGHNT and CDR2 YYREEE (reference sequence). Trimming left V 3 bases short and J 7 bases short, with 10 bases between. This CDR3 spans 13 amino acids. CDR3: CASSSGPGGELFF. CDR3 in DNA: TGTGCCAGCAGCTCGGGACCCGGCGGGGAGCTGTTTTTT.

This clonotype has just a few counts. V usage is TRBV27 and J usage is TRBJ2-4, with D maybe TRBD2 (5 bases). Trimming stripped 3 bases from V and 1 base from J, with 13 bases between. Looked up from germline, CDR1 is MNHEY and CDR2 is SMNVEV (reference sequence). The CDR3 loop spans 16 amino acids. The CDR3 reads CASSFRGSSAKNIQYF. CDR3 DNA sequence: TGTGCCAGCAGTTTTCGGGGAAGTTCGGCCAAAAACATTCAGTACTTC.

The V call is TRBV7-6, the J call TRBJ2-5; tentatively, D is TRBD1 or TRBD2 (5 bases each). The CDR3 is 14 amino acids. From germline, CDR1 is SGHVS and CDR2 FNYEAQ. V lost 4 bases, J lost 1 base, and 10 bases lay in between. For the CDR3, the DNA is TGTGCCAGCAGCTCCGGGACCCCCCAAGAGACCCAGTACTTC. As protein: CASSSGTPQETQYF. The full variable domain, rest sourced from reference TRBV7-6 and TRBJ2-5, is GAGVSQSPRYKVTKRGQDVALRCDPISGHVSLYWYRQALGQGPEFLTYFNYEAQQDKSGLPNDRFSAERPEGSISTLTIQRTEQRDSAMYRCASSSGTPQETQYFGPGTRLLVL.

In its sample, this clonotype ranks as medium-sized (0.01 to 0.1%). The chain carries TRBV29-1 and TRBJ1-6; 8 bases align to TRBD1. With V trimmed by 6 bases and J by 7 bases, 5 bases remained unmatched. The CDR3 loop spans 13 amino acids. Germline V gives CDR1 SQVTM, CDR2 ANQGSEA. The CDR3: CSVGQGRNSPLHF. CDR3 nucleotide sequence: TGCAGCGTAGGACAGGGAAGAAATTCACCCCTCCACTTT.